This record looks at one T cell receptor (beta chain) sequence and its context. This record comes from a study of cytomegalovirus exposure and HLA in healthy donors. Across the whole study: Some 85 million unique TCRs from HLA-typed donors were held in an early data release.

Primers included in the PCR were 60 Vbeta and 13 Jbeta primers. Here immunoSEQ multiplex PCR was the method, and the copy in TCRdb shows in-frame clones only, minus some. The table shows some 150,000 clones, with 60% to 85% occurring only once. The germline V gene encodes CDR1 SGHNT and CDR2 YYREEE (reference sequence). CDR3 length: 15 amino acids. V was shortened by 1 base and J by 2 bases, with 13 bases between the two germline ends. The TCR originated in a woman aged 40 to 50 in good health and CMV-seronegative. V is TRBV5-4 and J is TRBJ2-7, with D tentatively TRBD1 (6 bases). Material for sequencing was PBMCs. CDR3 DNA: TGTGCCAGCAGCTTGCAGACGGACAGCCCCTACGAGCAGTACTTC. This sequence encodes CASSLQTDSPYEQYF.